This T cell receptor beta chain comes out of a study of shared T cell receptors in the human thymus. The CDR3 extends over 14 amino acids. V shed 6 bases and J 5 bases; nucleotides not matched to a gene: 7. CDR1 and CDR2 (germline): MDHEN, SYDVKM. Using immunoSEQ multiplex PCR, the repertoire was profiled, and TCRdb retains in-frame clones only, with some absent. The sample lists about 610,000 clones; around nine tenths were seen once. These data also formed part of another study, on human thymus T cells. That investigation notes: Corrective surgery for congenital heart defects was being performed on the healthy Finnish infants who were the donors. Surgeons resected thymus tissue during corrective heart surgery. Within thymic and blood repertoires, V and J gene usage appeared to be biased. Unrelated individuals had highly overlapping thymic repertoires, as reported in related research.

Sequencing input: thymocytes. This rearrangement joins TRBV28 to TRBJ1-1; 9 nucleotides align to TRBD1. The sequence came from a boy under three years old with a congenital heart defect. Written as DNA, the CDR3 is TGTGCCAGCAGACAAGAGACAGGGGGAACTGAAGCTTTCTTT. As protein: CASRQETGGTEAFF.